This TCR beta chain was obtained from a study of blood T cell repertoires in COVID-19. Residents of 20 to 25 US areas, aged roughly 18 to 89 years, made up the participants. Cohort placement rested on clinical history that participants reported themselves. Exposed participants encountered a COVID-19 case during the 2 weeks preceding study entry. Some clones are missing from TCRdb's copy, which holds only in-frame ones; the method was immunoSEQ multiplex PCR. This sample yields 430,000 or so clones, of which around nine tenths are seen a single time; roughly 1.4% belongs to the top ten. Trimming cost V 5 bases and J 2 bases, with 13 bases left between them. Germline V lookup: CDR1 MDHEN, CDR2 SYDVKM. This CDR3 has 14 amino acids.

The sequenced sample consisted of PBMCs or T cells enriched from blood (not recorded which). The V gene is TRBV28, the J gene TRBJ2-7, with TRBD1 as a possible D gene (6 bases). The sequence derives from a woman aged 18-30 years who had been exposed to COVID-19. DNA for the CDR3: TGTGCCAGCAGTCTAGTGGGGGCGGCCTACGAGCAGTACTTC. Translating it yields CASSLVGAAYEQYF.